This T cell receptor beta chain originates from a study of early T cells in non-severe SARS-CoV-2 infection. At the level of the study: Sequenced material consisted of bulk RNA (from unsorted whole blood), and chains were unpaired. Study-wide results and caveats: Anti-spike CD8 responses were favored by VDJdb matching, which missed private and CD4 specificities.

One entry per CDR3 protein results from TCRdb running MiXCR on the 5' RACE reads. The sample lists some 66,000 distinct CDR3 sequences, about 13% seen once, with over 4% in the top ten. With regard to this clonotype: Its specificity is not known.

The germline V gene has CDR1 LGHNA and CDR2 YNFKEQ. This CDR3 is 13 amino acids long. V was trimmed by 1 base and J by 4 bases, leaving 7 bases between them. Sequencing was done on a sample of whole blood. The receptor's source is an adult who was a healthcare worker with PCR-confirmed SARS-CoV-2 infection or an uninfected control (not recorded which). V usage is TRBV4-2 and J usage is TRBJ2-5; D is undetermined. The CDR3, as DNA: TGTGCCAGCAGCCAAGCCTACACAGAGACCCAGTACTTC. This encodes CASSQAYTETQYF.